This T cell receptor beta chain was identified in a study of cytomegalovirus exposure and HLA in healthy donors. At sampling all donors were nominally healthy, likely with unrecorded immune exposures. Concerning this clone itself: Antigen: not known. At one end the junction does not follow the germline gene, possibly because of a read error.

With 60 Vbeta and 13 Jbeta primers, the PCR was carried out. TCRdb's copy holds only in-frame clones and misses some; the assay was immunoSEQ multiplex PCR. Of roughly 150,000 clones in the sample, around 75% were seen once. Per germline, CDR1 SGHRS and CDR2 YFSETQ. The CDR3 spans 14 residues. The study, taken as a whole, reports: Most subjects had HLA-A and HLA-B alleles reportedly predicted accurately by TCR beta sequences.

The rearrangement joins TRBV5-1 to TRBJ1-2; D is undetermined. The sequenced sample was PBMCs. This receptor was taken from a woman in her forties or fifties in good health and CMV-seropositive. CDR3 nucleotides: TGCGCCAGCAGCTTGGCAAGGCTTCAGGAAGGCTACCCCTTC. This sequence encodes CASSLARLQEGYPF.